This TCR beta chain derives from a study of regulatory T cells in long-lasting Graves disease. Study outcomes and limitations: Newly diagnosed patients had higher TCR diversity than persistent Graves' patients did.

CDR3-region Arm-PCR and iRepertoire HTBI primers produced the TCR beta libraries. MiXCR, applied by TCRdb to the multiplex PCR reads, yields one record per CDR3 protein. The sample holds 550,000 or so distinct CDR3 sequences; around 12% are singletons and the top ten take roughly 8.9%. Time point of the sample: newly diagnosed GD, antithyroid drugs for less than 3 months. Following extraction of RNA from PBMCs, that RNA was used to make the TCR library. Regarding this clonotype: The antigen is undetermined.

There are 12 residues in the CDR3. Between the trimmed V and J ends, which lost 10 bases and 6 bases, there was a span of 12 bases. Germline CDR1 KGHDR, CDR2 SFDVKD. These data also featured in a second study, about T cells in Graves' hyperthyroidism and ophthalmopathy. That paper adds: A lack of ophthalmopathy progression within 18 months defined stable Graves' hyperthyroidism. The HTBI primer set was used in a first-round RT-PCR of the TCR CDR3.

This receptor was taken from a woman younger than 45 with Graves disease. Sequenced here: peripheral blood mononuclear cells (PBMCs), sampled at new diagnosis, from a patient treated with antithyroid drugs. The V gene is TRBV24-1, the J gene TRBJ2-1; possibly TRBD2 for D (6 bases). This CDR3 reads CATSGLSNEQFF. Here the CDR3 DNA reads TGTGCCACTAGCGGCCTAAGCAATGAGCAGTTCTTC.